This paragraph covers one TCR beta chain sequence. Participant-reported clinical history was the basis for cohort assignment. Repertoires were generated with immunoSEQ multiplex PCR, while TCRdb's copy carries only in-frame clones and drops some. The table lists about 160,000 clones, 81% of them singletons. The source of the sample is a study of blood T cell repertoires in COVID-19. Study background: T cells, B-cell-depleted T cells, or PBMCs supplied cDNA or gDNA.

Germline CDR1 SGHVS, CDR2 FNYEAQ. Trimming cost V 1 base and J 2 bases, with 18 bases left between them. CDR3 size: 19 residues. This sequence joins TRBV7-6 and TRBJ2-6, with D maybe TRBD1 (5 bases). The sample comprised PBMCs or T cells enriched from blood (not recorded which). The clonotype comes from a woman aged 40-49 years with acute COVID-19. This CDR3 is CASSLGRTQPGPGANVLTF. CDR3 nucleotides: TGTGCCAGCAGCTTAGGAAGGACACAGCCTGGACCTGGGGCCAACGTCCTGACTTTC. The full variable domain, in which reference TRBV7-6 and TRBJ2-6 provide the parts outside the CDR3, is GAGVSQSPRYKVTKRGQDVALRCDPISGHVSLYWYRQALGQGPEFLTYFNYEAQQDKSGLPNDRFSAERPEGSISTLTIQRTEQRDSAMYRCASSLGRTQPGPGANVLTFGAGSRLTVL.